The present T cell receptor (beta chain) was sequenced within a study of blood T cell repertoires in COVID-19. Whole-study context: Both acute and convalescent COVID-19 samples were obtained from the United States, Italy and Spain. PBMCs, B-cell-depleted T cells, or T cells were the source of the cDNA or gDNA that made up the material.

Original processing notes: Amplification of reference gene primers provided the estimated nucleated cell counts. TCRdb's copy holds only in-frame clones and misses some; the assay was immunoSEQ multiplex PCR. The V and J calls and clone size come from that table; D and trimming were worked out from the DNA. The table includes 150,000 to 200,000 clones, less than 90% detected once. This CDR3 contains 14 residues. The V and J ends lost 5 bases and 1 base, in that order; junction bases with no gene match: 1. Germline lookup yields CDR1 LNHDA and CDR2 SQIVND (reference sequence). This chain joins TRBV19 and TRBJ1-1; TRBD1 matches 10 bases. Sequenced material: peripheral blood. The sequence was obtained from a man in his 70s with active or convalescent COVID-19. CDR3 bases: TGTGCCAGTAGTGACAGGGGGCGGAACACTGAAGCTTTCTTT. It codes for CASSDRGRNTEAFF.